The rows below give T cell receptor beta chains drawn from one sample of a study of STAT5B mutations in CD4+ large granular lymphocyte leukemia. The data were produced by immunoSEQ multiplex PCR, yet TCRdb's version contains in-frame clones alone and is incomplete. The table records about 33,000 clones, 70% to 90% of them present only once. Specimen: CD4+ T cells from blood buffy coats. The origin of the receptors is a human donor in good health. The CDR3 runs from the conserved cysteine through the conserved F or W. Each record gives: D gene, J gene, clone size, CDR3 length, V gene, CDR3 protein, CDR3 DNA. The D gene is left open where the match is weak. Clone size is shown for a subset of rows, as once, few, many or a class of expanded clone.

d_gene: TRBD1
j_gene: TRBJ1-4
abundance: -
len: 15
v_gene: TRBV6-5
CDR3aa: CASSYERGRDEKLFF
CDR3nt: TGTGCCAGCAGTTACGAGAGGGGGCGTGATGAAAAACTGTTTTTT

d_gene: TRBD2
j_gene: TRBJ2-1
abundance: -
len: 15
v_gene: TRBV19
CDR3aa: CASTLLAGVYNEQFF
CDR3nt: TGTGCCAGTACCTTACTAGCGGGAGTTTACAATGAGCAGTTCTTC

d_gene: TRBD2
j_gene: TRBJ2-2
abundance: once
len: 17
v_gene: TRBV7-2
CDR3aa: CASSLAPLAGGSGELFF
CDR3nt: TGTGCCAGCAGCTTAGCTCCACTAGCGGGAGGTTCCGGGGAGCTGTTTTTT

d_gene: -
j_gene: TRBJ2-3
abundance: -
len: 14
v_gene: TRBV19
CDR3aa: CASSIAHSTDTQYF
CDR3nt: TGTGCCAGTAGTATAGCTCACAGCACAGATACGCAGTATTTT

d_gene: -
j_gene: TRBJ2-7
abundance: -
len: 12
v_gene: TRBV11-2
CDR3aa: CASRGTGPEQYF
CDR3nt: TGTGCCAGCCGGGGGACGGGCCCCGAGCAGTACTTC

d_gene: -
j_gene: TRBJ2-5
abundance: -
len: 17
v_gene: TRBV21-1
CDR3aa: CASSTVGDRYSQETQYF
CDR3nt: TGTGCCAGCAGCACCGTAGGTGACAGGTATAGTCAAGAGACCCAGTACTTC

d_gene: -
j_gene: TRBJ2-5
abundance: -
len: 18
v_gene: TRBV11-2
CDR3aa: CASSLDSSSVGYQETQYF
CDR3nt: TGTGCCAGCAGCTTAGATTCCTCTAGCGTCGGGTACCAAGAGACCCAGTACTTC

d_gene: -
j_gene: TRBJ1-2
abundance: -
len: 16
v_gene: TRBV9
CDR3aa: CASSGTMGQSNYGYTF
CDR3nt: TGTGCCAGCAGCGGAACCATGGGACAATCTAACTATGGCTACACCTTC

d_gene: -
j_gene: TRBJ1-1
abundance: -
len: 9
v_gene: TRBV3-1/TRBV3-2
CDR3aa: CASSLVVFF
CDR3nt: TGTGCCAGCAGCCTGGTGGTTTTCTTT

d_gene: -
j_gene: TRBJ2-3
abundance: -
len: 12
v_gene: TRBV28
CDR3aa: CASSLSGNTQYF
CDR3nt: TGTGCCAGCAGTTTATCCGGGAATACGCAGTATTTT

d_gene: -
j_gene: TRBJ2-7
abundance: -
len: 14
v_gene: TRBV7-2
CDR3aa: CASSFLGDPYEQYF
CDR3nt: TGTGCCAGCAGCTTTTTGGGCGACCCCTACGAGCAGTACTTC

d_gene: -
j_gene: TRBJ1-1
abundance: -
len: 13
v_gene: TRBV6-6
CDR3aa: CASSQREGTEAFF
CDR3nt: TGTGCCAGCAGTCAACGAGAGGGTACTGAAGCTTTCTTT

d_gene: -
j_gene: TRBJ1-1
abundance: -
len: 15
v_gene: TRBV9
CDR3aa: CASSPNQMTGTEAFF
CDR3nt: TGTGCCAGCAGCCCCAATCAAATGACAGGCACTGAAGCTTTCTTT

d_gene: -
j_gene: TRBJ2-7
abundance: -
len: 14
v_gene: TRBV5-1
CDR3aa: CASSLEGYSYEQYF
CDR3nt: TGCGCCAGCAGCTTGGAGGGGTACTCCTACGAGCAGTACTTC

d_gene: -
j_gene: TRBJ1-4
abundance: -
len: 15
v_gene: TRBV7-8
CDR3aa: CASSRQDGVNEKLFF
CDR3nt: TGTGCCAGCAGCAGACAGGATGGGGTTAATGAAAAACTGTTTTTT

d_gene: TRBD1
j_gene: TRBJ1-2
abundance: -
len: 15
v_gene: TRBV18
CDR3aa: CASSPAGQGRYGYTF
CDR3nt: TGTGCCAGCTCACCGGCCGGACAGGGACGCTATGGCTACACCTTC

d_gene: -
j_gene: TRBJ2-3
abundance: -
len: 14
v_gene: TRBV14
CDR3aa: CASSQDPAADTQYF
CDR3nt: TGTGCCAGCAGCCAAGATCCCGCTGCAGATACGCAGTATTTT

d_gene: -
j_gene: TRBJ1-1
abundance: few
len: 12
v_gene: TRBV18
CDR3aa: CASSPRVTEAFF
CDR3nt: TGTGCCAGCTCACCGAGGGTAACTGAAGCTTTCTTT

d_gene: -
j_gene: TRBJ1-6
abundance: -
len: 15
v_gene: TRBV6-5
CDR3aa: CASSYSPGENSPLHF
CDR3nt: TGTGCCAGCAGTTACTCGCCAGGGGAAAATTCACCCCTCCACTTT

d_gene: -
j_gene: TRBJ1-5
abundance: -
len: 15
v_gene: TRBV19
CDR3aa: CASSIGPMGNQPQHF
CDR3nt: TGTGCCAGTAGTATAGGTCCCATGGGGAATCAGCCCCAGCATTTT

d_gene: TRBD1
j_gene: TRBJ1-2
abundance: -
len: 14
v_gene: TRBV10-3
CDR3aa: CAISPTGGDYGYTF
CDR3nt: TGTGCCATCAGTCCGACAGGGGGCGACTATGGCTACACCTTC

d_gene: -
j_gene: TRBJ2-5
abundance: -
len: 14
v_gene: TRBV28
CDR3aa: CASSLRQVQETQYF
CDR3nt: TGTGCCAGCAGTTTGCGACAGGTCCAAGAGACCCAGTACTTC

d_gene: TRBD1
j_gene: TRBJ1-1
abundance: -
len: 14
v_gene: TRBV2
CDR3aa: CASSGQGAATEAFF
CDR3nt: TGTGCCAGCTCCGGACAGGGGGCGGCCACTGAAGCTTTCTTT

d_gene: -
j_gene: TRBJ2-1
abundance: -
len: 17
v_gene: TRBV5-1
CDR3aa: CASSLGRGGEAIEEQFF
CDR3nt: TGCGCCAGCAGCTTGGGCCGAGGGGGAGAGGCCATTGAGGAGCAGTTCTTC

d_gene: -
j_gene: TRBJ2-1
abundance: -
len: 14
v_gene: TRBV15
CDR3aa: CATSRDIVHNEQFF
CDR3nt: TGTGCCACCAGCAGAGATATAGTCCACAATGAGCAGTTCTTC

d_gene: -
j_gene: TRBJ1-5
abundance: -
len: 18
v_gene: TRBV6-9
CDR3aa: CASRSTANRDPEGQPQHF
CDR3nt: TGTGCCAGCAGATCAACGGCAAATCGGGACCCCGAGGGGCAGCCCCAGCATTTT

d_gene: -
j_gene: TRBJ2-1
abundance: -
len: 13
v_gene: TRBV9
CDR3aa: CASSATEYNEQFF
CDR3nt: TGTGCCAGCAGCGCGACAGAGTACAATGAGCAGTTCTTC

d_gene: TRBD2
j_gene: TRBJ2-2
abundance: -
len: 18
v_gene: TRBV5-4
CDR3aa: CASSLGGAGGPLTGELFF
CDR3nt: TGTGCCAGCAGCTTGGGCGGAGCGGGGGGACCTCTTACCGGGGAGCTGTTTTTT

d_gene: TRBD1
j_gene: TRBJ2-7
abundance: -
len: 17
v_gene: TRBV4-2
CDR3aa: CASSQDPSGTGSHEQYF
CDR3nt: TGTGCCAGCAGCCAAGACCCATCCGGGACAGGGAGCCACGAGCAGTACTTC

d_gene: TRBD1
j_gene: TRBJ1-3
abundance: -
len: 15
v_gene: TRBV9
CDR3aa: CASSVNRGLGNTIYF
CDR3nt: TGTGCCAGCAGCGTAAACAGGGGGCTCGGAAACACCATATATTTT

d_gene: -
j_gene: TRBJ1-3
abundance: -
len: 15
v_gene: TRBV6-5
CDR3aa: CASSREGAPGNTIYF
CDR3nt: TGTGCCAGCAGTAGGGAAGGAGCTCCTGGAAACACCATATATTTT

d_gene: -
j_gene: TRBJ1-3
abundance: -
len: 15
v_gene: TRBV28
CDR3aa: CASSLRQLSGNTIYF
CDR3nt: TGTGCCAGCAGTTTAAGACAGCTCTCTGGAAACACCATATATTTT

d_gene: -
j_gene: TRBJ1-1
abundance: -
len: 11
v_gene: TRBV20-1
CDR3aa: CSASDGTEAFF
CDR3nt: TGCAGTGCTAGCGATGGCACTGAAGCTTTCTTT

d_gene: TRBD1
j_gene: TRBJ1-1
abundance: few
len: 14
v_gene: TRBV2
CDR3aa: CARQTGGMNTEAFF
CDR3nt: TGTGCCAGGCAGACAGGGGGTATGAACACTGAAGCTTTCTTT

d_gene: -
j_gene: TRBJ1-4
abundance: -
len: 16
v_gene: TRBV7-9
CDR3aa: CASSLASSGANEKLFF
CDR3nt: TGTGCCAGCAGCTTAGCGAGTTCGGGAGCTAATGAAAAACTGTTTTTT

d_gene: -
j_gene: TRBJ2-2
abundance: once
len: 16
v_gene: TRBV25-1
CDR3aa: CASSVDWGANTGELFF
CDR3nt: TGTGCCAGCAGTGTCGATTGGGGAGCCAACACCGGGGAGCTGTTTTTT

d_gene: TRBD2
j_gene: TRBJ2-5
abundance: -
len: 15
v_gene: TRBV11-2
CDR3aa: CASSRRLAGLETQYF
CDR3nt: TGTGCCAGCAGCCGCAGACTAGCGGGACTTGAGACCCAGTACTTC

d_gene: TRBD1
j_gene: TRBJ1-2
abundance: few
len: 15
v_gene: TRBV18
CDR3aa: CASSPGQGGGYGYTF
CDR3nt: TGTGCCAGCTCACCAGGACAGGGAGGTGGCTATGGCTACACCTTC

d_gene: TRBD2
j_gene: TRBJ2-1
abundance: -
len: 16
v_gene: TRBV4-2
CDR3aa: CASSLATSGMYNEQFF
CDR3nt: TGTGCCAGCAGCCTAGCCACTAGCGGGATGTACAATGAGCAGTTCTTC

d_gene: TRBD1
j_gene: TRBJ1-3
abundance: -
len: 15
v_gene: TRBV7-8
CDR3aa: CASSIPTGGGNTIYF
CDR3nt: TGTGCCAGCAGCATACCGACAGGGGGAGGAAACACCATATATTTT

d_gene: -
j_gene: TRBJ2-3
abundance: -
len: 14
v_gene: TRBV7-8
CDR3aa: CASSPRPPPDTQYF
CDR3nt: TGTGCCAGCAGCCCCCGACCCCCTCCAGATACGCAGTATTTT

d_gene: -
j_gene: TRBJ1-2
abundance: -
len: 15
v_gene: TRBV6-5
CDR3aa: CASSYSSRRVDGYTF
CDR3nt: TGTGCCAGCAGTTACTCGAGTCGCAGGGTGGATGGCTACACCTTC

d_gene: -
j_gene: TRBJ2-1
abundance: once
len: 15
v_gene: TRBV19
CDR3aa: CASSGAGLGFWGQFF
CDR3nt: TGTGCCAGTAGTGGGGCAGGCTTAGGGTTTTGGGGGCAGTTCTTC

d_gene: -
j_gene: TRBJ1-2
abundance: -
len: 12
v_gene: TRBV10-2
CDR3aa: CASSEGALGYTF
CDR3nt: TGCGCCAGCTCAGAGGGTGCTCTGGGCTACACCTTC

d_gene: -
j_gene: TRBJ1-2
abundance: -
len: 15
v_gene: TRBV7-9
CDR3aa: CASSLGRGTNYGYTF
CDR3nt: TGTGCCAGCAGCTTAGGGAGGGGTACTAACTATGGCTACACCTTC

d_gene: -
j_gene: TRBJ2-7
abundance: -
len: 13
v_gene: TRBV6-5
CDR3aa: CASTSGATYEQYF
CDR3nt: TGTGCCAGCACGAGTGGGGCGACCTACGAGCAGTACTTC

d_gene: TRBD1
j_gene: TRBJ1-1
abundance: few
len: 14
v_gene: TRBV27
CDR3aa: CASSRQGLNTEAFF
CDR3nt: TGTGCCAGCAGTCGACAGGGGCTGAACACTGAAGCTTTCTTT

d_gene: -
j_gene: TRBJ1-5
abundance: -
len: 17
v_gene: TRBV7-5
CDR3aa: CVRSSEDRGYSNQPQHF
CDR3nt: TGTGTCAGAAGCTCAGAAGACAGGGGTTATAGCAATCAGCCCCAGCATTTT

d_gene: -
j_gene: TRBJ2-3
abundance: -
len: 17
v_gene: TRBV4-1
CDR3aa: CASSQDLGRTRADTQYF
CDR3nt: TGCGCCAGCAGCCAAGATCTGGGGAGGACAAGGGCAGATACGCAGTATTTT

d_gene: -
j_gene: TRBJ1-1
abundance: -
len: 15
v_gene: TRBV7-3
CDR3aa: CASSLLGGGGTEAFF
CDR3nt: TGTGCCAGCAGCTTATTAGGGGGGGGCGGCACTGAAGCTTTCTTT

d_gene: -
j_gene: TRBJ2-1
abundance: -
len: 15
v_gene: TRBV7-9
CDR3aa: CASSYTGRPPNEQFF
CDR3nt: TGTGCCAGCAGCTACACAGGGCGTCCTCCCAATGAGCAGTTCTTC

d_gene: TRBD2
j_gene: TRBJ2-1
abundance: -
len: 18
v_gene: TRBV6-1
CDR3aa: CASSERMGGLAGGNEQFF
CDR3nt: TGTGCCAGCAGTGAACGTATGGGGGGACTAGCGGGAGGGAATGAGCAGTTCTTC

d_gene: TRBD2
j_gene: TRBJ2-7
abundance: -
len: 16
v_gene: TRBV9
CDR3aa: CASSVPRSSGTYEQYF
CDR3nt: TGTGCCAGCAGCGTACCCCGCTCTAGCGGTACCTACGAGCAGTACTTC

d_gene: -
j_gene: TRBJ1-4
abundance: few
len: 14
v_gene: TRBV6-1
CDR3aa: CASSGQPLNEKLFF
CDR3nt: TGTGCCAGCAGTGGACAGCCACTTAATGAAAAACTGTTTTTT

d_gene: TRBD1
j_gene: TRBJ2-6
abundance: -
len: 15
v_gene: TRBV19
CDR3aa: CASSIGQAGANVLTF
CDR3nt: TGTGCCAGTAGTATCGGACAGGCTGGGGCCAACGTCCTGACTTTC